Many counts were recorded for the clone carrying this TCR beta chain. Individual cDNA molecules received unique molecular identifiers. TCRdb itself ran the 5' RACE reads through MiXCR, one entry per CDR3 protein. The table has roughly 28,000 distinct CDR3 sequences, 5% to 5.5% seen once. V lost 4 bases and J 8 bases, leaving 18 bases between the germline ends. Germline V gene data show CDR1 as WNHNN and CDR2 as SYGVQD (reference sequence). The CDR3 is 15 amino acids. This sample was taken from a study of early T cells in non-severe SARS-CoV-2 infection. The source material was whole blood. The V call is TRBV10-1, the J call TRBJ2-1, with D possibly TRBD1 on 5 matching bases. This clonotype was sampled from an adult who was a healthcare worker with PCR-confirmed SARS-CoV-2 infection or an uninfected control (not recorded which). CDR3 DNA sequence: TGCGCCAGCAGTGGCGTTATGGGCAGGGCCGATGAGCAGTTCTTC. This gives the protein CASSGVMGRADEQFF.